Presented here are 8 T cell receptor beta chains from one specimen sequenced in a study of cytomegalovirus exposure and HLA in healthy donors. The primer mix had 60 Vbeta and 13 Jbeta primers. Profiled with immunoSEQ multiplex PCR; TCRdb holds only in-frame clones, not every one. The data hold around 150,000 clones, with 80% observed a single time. What was sequenced was PBMCs. The receptors derive from a man aged 50 or older in good health and CMV-seronegative.

The CDR3 is CASSFLGASSYEQYF. CDR3 coding DNA: TGTGCCAGCAGTTTTTTGGGGGCCAGCTCCTACGAGCAGTACTTC. The chain links TRBV27 to TRBJ2-7; TRBD1 is a possible D gene (6 bases). V was shortened by 3 bases and J by 0 bases, with 12 bases between the two germline ends. There are 15 residues in the CDR3. In germline, CDR1 is MNHEY, CDR2 SMNVEV (reference sequence).

V usage is TRBV19 and J usage is TRBJ2-1, with TRBD1 identical over 8 bases. CDR3 length: 18 amino acids. Germline V CDR1 and CDR2: LNHDA, SQIVND (reference sequence). V was pared by 5 bases and J by 5 bases, with 17 bases of the junction left unmatched. For the CDR3, the DNA is TGTGCCAGTAGTGACCCACATAGGACAGGGTGGTTCAACAATGAGCAGTTCTTC. It yields the protein CASSDPHRTGWFNNEQFF.

This chain links TRBV7-7 with TRBJ2-2; 11 bases match TRBD1. Trimming removed 3 bases from V and 6 bases from J; junction bases left unmatched: 0. Germline assignment: CDR1 SSHAT and CDR2 FNYEAQ (reference sequence). The CDR3 runs to 14 residues. In nucleotides, the CDR3 is TGTGCCAGCAGCTTGGGACAGGGGGCCGGGGAGCTGTTTTTT. Translation gives CASSLGQGAGELFF.

The chain has TRBV19 and TRBJ1-3; D remains unclear. Germline values: CDR1 LNHDA, CDR2 SQIVND (reference sequence). The CDR3 is 14 residues long. Trimming removed 8 bases at V and 0 bases at J, with 11 bases between. The CDR3 reads CASCYTSSGNTIYF. Written as DNA, the CDR3 is TGTGCCAGTTGTTACACAAGCTCTGGAAACACCATATATTTT.

This clone was counted a single time. V and J are TRBV6-5 and TRBJ1-2; no firm D call. Trimming cost V 4 bases and J 5 bases, with 11 bases left between them. The germline V gene encodes CDR1 MNHEY and CDR2 SVGAGI. The CDR3 is made up of 13 amino acids. This chain's CDR3 is CASSLTAEYGYTF. CDR3 DNA sequence: TGTGCCAGCAGTTTAACAGCTGAGTATGGCTACACCTTC.

The chain is built from TRBV12-5 and TRBJ1-1; D gene unclear. CDR1 is LGHNT, CDR2 FRNRAP, per germline. The CDR3 is 12 residues long. Trimming stripped 6 bases from V and 1 base from J, with 6 bases between. CDR3 protein: CASGTENTEAFF. CDR3 in DNA: TGTGCTAGTGGGACTGAGAACACTGAAGCTTTCTTT. Filled out from reference TRBV12-5 and TRBJ1-1, the complete variable domain reads DARVTQTPRHKVTEMGQEVTMRCQPILGHNTVFWYRQTMMQGLELLAYFRNRAPLDDSGMPKDRFSAEMPDATLATLKIQPSEPRDSAVYFCASGTENTEAFFGQGTRLTVV.

This clone appeared once. This rearrangement joins TRBV7-2 to TRBJ2-4, with 8 bases lining up with TRBD2. This CDR3 has 16 amino acids. Trimming took 2 bases from V and 5 from J; bases not matched to a gene: 8. The germline gives CDR1 SGHTA, CDR2 FQGNSA. CDR3 sequence reads: CASSLQRGGAENIQYF. CDR3 DNA sequence: TGTGCCAGCAGCTTACAACGGGGGGGCGCGGAAAACATTCAGTACTTC. Full variable domain (missing parts from reference TRBV7-2 and TRBJ2-4): GAGVSQSPSNKVTEKGKDVELRCDPISGHTALYWYRQSLGQGLEFLIYFQGNSAPDKSGLPSDRFSAERTGGSVSTLTIQRTQQEDSAVYLCASSLQRGGAENIQYFGAGTRLSVL.

CDR3 sequence: CATSLTGRVYSNQPQHF. DNA for the CDR3: TGTGCCACCAGTCTGACAGGGCGCGTTTACAGCAATCAGCCCCAGCATTTT. This chain connects TRBV15 to TRBJ1-5, with TRBD1 matching 7 bases. The ends lost 6 bases at V and 1 base at J; junction bases unmatched: 12. The CDR3 covers 17 residues. CDR1 is LNHNV and CDR2 is YYDKDF in the germline V gene (reference sequence).